This T cell receptor (beta chain) came from a study of response to subunit inactivated influenza vaccine. This clonotype came up many times. This CDR3 has 12 residues. Germline CDR1 reads SEHNR; CDR2 reads FQNEAQ (reference sequence). Between the trimmed V and J ends, which lost 5 bases and 8 bases, there was a span of 10 bases. TCRdb reprocessed the RT-PCR reads with MiXCR, giving one entry per CDR3 protein. In the table there are about 570,000 distinct CDR3 sequences, roughly 12% of which are singletons. These data also featured in a second study, about T cells expressing NK-cell markers. That work adds: Production of TCR beta cDNA relied on 5'RACE template switching with UMIs. What restricted sorting to alpha-beta TCR T cells in several experiments was an anti-gamma-delta TCR antibody. Dominant NKG2C+ clonotypes made up roughly 1.0-8% of CD8+ T cells in roughly six donors. Whether expanded NKG2C+ T cell clones recognized HCMV stayed uncertain.

The receptor was isolated from a man in his fifties who received an inactivated influenza vaccine. The sequences come from PBMCs from blood, collected on the day of vaccination. J is TRBJ2-1 and V is TRBV7-9; possible D gene TRBD2, 5 bases. CDR3 loop: CASSGGGYEQFF. CDR3 DNA: TGTGCCAGCAGCGGAGGAGGCTATGAGCAGTTCTTC. The full variable domain, completed using reference TRBV7-9 and TRBJ2-1, is DTGVSQNPRHKITKRGQNVTFRCDPISEHNRLYWYRQTLGQGPEFLTYFQNEAQLEKSRLLSDRFSAERPKGSFSTLEIQRTEQGDSAMYLCASSGGGYEQFFGPGTRLTVL.